The 6 T cell receptor beta chains presented below share a single source sample, sequenced in a study of CD8+ T cells in alopecia areata (dated by TCRdb to the late 2010s). The time point label, as the study defines it: baseline before oral tofacitinib. Library preparation employed the immunoSEQ multiplex PCR assay. To provide template for TCR sequencing, every sample had RNA extracted and reverse transcribed into cDNA. TCRdb took this table from immuneACCESS and kept in-frame rearrangements with V and J called. Such tables lack part of the clones; where checked against another copy, unresolved V genes explain under half of the gap, and the rest is unexplained. This sample has 150,000 or so clones in its table, and approximately 48% of those were observed once. The ten largest clones capture 18% of the sample. Sequences were derived from CD8+ T cells sorted from blood, sampled at week 0. These receptors all come from a human donor with alopecia areata.

The J gene is TRBJ1-6, the V gene TRBV7-9; 7 bases are shared with TRBD1. The CDR3 has 15 amino acids. Trimming at V came to 5 bases and at J to 8 bases, leaving 9 bases not matched to a gene. In germline, CDR1 is SEHNR, CDR2 FQNEAQ (reference sequence). This chain's CDR3 is CASSPWTGGDSPLHF. In DNA, the CDR3 is TGTGCCAGCAGCCCCTGGACAGGCGGAGATTCACCCCTCCACTTT. The whole variable domain, remainder taken from reference TRBV7-9 and TRBJ1-6, is DTGVSQNPRHKITKRGQNVTFRCDPISEHNRLYWYRQTLGQGPEFLTYFQNEAQLEKSRLLSDRFSAERPKGSFSTLEIQRTEQGDSAMYLCASSPWTGGDSPLHFGNGTRLTVT.

In this sample, this clone turned up a few times. The V gene is TRBV29-1, the J gene TRBJ2-6, with a possible D match to TRBD1 (6 bases). V lost 7 bases to trimming and J lost 4 bases, with 11 bases between them. The CDR3 contains 13 residues. CDR1 and CDR2 (germline): SQVTM, ANQGSEA. The CDR3 protein is CSAQGSGANVLTF. The DNA of the CDR3 is TGCAGCGCTCAGGGGTCCGGGGCCAACGTCCTGACTTTC.

The J gene is TRBJ2-5, the V gene TRBV7-9; maybe TRBD2 (6 bases). The CDR3 covers 16 residues. Germline loops: CDR1 SEHNR, CDR2 FQNEAQ (reference sequence). The V and J ends lost 2 bases and 4 bases respectively, with 17 bases between them. The CDR3 loop is CASSLKRLEAGETQYF. DNA for the CDR3: TGTGCCAGCAGCTTAAAACGGTTGGAAGCGGGAGAGACCCAGTACTTC.

J is TRBJ2-3 and V is TRBV13; 8 bases map to TRBD1. The CDR3 is 16 amino acids. The V segment lost 3 bases and the J segment 1 base; nucleotides outside the gene matches: 6. Germline loops: CDR1 PRHDT, CDR2 FYEKMQ (reference sequence). The CDR3 protein is CASSLGQVLRTDTQYF. CDR3 in DNA: TGTGCCAGCAGCTTGGGACAGGTCTTGCGCACAGATACGCAGTATTTT.

The gene calls are TRBV29-1 and TRBJ1-1, with a possible D match to TRBD1 (5 bases). The CDR3 has 13 amino acids. Deletions cut 3 bases from V and 7 bases from J, with 15 bases between. Per germline, CDR1 SQVTM and CDR2 ANQGSEA. This chain's CDR3 is CSVDTTAGGEAFF. The CDR3 DNA follows: TGCAGCGTTGACACGACAGCCGGCGGTGAAGCTTTCTTT.

In this sample, this clone turned up a few times. This rearrangement joins TRBV30 to TRBJ1-5; D might be TRBD1 (5 bases). V lost 2 bases and J lost 5, with 10 bases in between. Germline V gene lookup returns CDR1 GTSNPN and CDR2 SVGIG (reference sequence). The CDR3 is 13 residues long. CDR3 amino acids: CAWSPQGDQPQHF. In nucleotides, the CDR3 is TGTGCCTGGAGTCCCCAGGGTGATCAGCCCCAGCATTTT. Together with reference TRBV30 and TRBJ1-5, the CDR3 gives the full variable domain: SQTIHQWPATLVQPVGSPLSLECTVEGTSNPNLYWYRQAAGRGLQLLFYSVGIGQISSEVPQNLSASRPQDRQFILSSKKLLLSDSGFYLCAWSPQGDQPQHFGDGTRLSIL.